The present T cell receptor (beta chain) was sequenced within a study of blood T cells in healthy people across ages. The authors ran a second PCR of about 6 to 11 cycles using a sample-barcoded 5' primer and a J-beta primer mix. One entry per CDR3 protein results from TCRdb running MiXCR on the 5' RACE reads. The data show about 730,000 distinct CDR3 sequences, with roughly 41% seen just once and 20% to 25% held by the top ten. The receptor was isolated from a woman aged 55-70 years in good health. The sequenced sample consisted of blood.

The CDR3 sequence: CSARPGGWGNEQFF. The DNA for the CDR3 is TGCAGTGCTAGACCCGGGGGGTGGGGGAATGAGCAGTTCTTC. The J gene is TRBJ2-1, the V gene TRBV20-1, with 7 bases fitting TRBD2. CDR3 size: 14 residues. The V segment lost 2 bases and the J segment 7 bases; nucleotides outside the gene matches: 8. Germline V gives CDR1 DFQATT, CDR2 SNEGSKA (reference sequence).